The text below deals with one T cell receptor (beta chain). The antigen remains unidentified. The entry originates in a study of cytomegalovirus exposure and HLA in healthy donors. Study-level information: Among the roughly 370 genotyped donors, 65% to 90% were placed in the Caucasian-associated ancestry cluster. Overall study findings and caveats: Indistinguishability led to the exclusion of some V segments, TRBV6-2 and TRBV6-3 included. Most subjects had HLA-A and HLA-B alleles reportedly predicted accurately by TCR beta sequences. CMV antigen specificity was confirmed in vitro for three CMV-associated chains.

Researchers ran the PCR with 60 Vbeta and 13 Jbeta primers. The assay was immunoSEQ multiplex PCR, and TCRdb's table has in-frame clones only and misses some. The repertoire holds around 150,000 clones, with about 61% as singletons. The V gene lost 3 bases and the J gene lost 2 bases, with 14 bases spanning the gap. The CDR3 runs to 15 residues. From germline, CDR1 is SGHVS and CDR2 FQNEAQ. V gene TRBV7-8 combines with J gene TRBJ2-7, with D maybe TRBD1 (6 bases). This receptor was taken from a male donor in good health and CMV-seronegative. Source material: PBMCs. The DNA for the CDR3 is TGTGCCAGCAGCTTGGACCGGGACAAAACCTACGAGCAGTACTTC. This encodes CASSLDRDKTYEQYF.